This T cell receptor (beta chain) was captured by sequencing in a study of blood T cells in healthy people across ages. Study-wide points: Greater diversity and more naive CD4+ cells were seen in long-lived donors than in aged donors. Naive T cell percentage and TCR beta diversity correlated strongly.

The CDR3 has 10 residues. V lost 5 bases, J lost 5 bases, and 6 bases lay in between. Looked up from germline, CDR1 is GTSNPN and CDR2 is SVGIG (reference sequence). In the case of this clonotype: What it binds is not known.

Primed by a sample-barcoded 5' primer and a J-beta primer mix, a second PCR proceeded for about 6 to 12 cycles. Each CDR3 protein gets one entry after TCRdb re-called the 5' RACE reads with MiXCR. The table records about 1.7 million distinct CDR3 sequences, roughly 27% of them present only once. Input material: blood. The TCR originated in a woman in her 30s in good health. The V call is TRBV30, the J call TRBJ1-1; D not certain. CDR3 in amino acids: CAWSRTEAFF. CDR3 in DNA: TGTGCCTGGTCAAGGACTGAAGCTTTCTTT.